Each of the 6 T cell receptor beta chains below was sequenced from the same sample in a study of blood T cell repertoires in COVID-19. Profiled with immunoSEQ multiplex PCR; TCRdb holds only in-frame clones, not every one. The repertoire holds around 62,000 clones, with around 90% as singletons. The sequencing input was PBMCs or T cells enriched from blood (not recorded which). The receptor source for this set is a woman in her thirties or forties who had recovered from COVID-19.

This sequence joins TRBV24-1 and TRBJ2-1, with D possibly being TRBD2 (6 bases). V was trimmed by 9 bases and J by 7 bases, leaving 15 bases between them. Germline V gene sequence: CDR1 KGHDR, CDR2 SFDVKD. The CDR3 runs 13 residues. In DNA form, the CDR3 reads TGTGCCACCCGTCGGACGGGGGTGAATGAGCAGTTCTTC. This gives the protein CATRRTGVNEQFF.

This chain links TRBV3-1 (or the pseudogene TRBV3-2) with TRBJ1-2; 7 nucleotides line up with TRBD1. V shed 3 bases and J 2 bases; nucleotides not matched to a gene: 9. CDR1 and CDR2 from the germline V gene are LGHDT and YNNKEL (reference sequence). There are 16 residues in the CDR3. CDR3 residues: CASSQAGTVNNYGYTF. The CDR3 coding sequence is TGTGCCAGCAGCCAGGCTGGGACAGTAAACAACTATGGCTACACCTTC.

V usage is TRBV19 and J usage is TRBJ2-3; 11 bases fit TRBD2. V shed 3 bases and J 0 bases; nucleotides not matched to a gene: 11. The CDR3 loop spans 19 amino acids. The germline CDR1 and CDR2 sequences are LNHDA and SQIVND (reference sequence). The chain's CDR3 is CASSIRGLAGGTSTDTQYF. CDR3 DNA sequence: TGTGCCAGTAGTATTAGGGGCCTAGCGGGGGGAACTAGCACAGATACGCAGTATTTT.

J is TRBJ2-5 and V is TRBV5-1, with 10 bases lining up with TRBD2. This CDR3 is built from 15 residues. V shed 3 bases and J 4 bases; nucleotides not matched to a gene: 6. The germline V gene has CDR1 SGHRS and CDR2 YFSETQ. CDR3 nucleotide sequence: TGCGCCAGCAGCTGGGCCAGCGGGGGGGGAGAGACCCAGTACTTC. Its translation: CASSWASGGGETQYF.

This chain uses TRBV3-1 (or the pseudogene TRBV3-2) with TRBJ2-5; weak D call: TRBD2 (6 bases). The CDR3 extends over 16 amino acids. V lost 4 bases, J lost 4 bases, and 19 bases lay in between. Germline V CDR1 and CDR2: LGHDT, YNNKEL (reference sequence). CDR3 region: CASSLHLGGAGETQYF. In DNA form, the CDR3 reads TGTGCCAGCAGCCTTCATCTGGGCGGGGCGGGAGAGACCCAGTACTTC.

J is TRBJ2-3 and V is TRBV9; 11 nucleotides match TRBD1. J lost 4 bases, V lost 3 bases, and 10 bases had no gene match. Germline V gene sequence: CDR1 SGDLS, CDR2 YYNGEE. The CDR3 sequence is 17 residues long. The CDR3: CASSDPPGQGVSDTQYF. The CDR3 DNA follows: TGTGCCAGCAGCGATCCCCCGGGACAGGGGGTATCAGATACGCAGTATTTT.